These 4 T cell receptor beta chains were sequenced from one sample in a study of T cell changes during pregnancy in multiple sclerosis. Produced via immunoSEQ multiplex PCR; TCRdb's table is partial and in-frame only. The data hold around 32,000 clones, with roughly 89% observed a single time. The input for sequencing was CD8+ T cells from peripheral blood mononuclear cells, taken before pregnancy. These TCRs come from a female donor with multiple sclerosis, enrolled in a pregnancy study.

V and J are TRBV2 and TRBJ2-1; D possibly corresponds to TRBD2 (6 bases). The CDR3 has 15 amino acids. Trimming pared 6 bases from V and 0 bases from J, leaving 12 bases between. Germline CDR1 SNHLY, CDR2 FYNNEI. The CDR3 DNA follows: TGTGCCAGCAGGCCACGGGGGAGCTCCTACAATGAGCAGTTCTTC. As protein: CASRPRGSSYNEQFF. Supplemented by reference TRBV2 and TRBJ2-1, the full variable domain reads EPEVTQTPSHQVTQMGQEVILRCVPISNHLYFYWYRQILGQKVEFLVSFYNNEISEKSEIFDDQFSVERPDGSNFTLKIRSTKLEDSAMYFCASRPRGSSYNEQFFGPGTRLTVL.

V gene TRBV30 combines with J gene TRBJ2-1, with D tentatively TRBD1 (6 bases). V was shortened by 1 base and J by 1 base, with 11 bases between the two germline ends. This CDR3 has 15 amino acids. The germline V gene encodes CDR1 GTSNPN and CDR2 SVGIG (reference sequence). CDR3 in DNA: TGTGCCTGGAGTGCCAGGGGATTTTCCTACAATGAGCAGTTCTTC. Translation: CAWSARGFSYNEQFF.

The J gene is TRBJ1-2, the V gene TRBV2; D might be TRBD1 (6 bases). The germline V gene encodes CDR1 SNHLY and CDR2 FYNNEI. Trimming shortened V by 2 bases and J by 2 bases, and 15 bases separated the two germline ends. The CDR3 loop spans 16 amino acids. The CDR3 sequence: CASSESLQGLNYGYTF. CDR3 nucleotides: TGTGCCAGCAGTGAATCTCTTCAGGGGCTGAACTATGGCTACACCTTC.

The genes are TRBV6-5 and TRBJ2-6; D is unclear. V was shortened by 6 bases and J by 0 bases, with 3 bases between the two germline ends. Germline assignment: CDR1 MNHEY and CDR2 SVGAGI. The CDR3 totals 13 residues. The CDR3 sequence: CASSSSGANVLTF. The CDR3 DNA reads TGTGCCAGCAGCAGCTCTGGGGCCAACGTCCTGACTTTC.